This is a list of T cell receptor beta chains from one sample in a study of CD8+ T cells in alopecia areata. TCRdb's table, derived via immunoSEQ multiplex PCR, lists solely in-frame clones and lacks some. Among about 190,000 clones listed, roughly three fifths were seen once. The input for sequencing was CD4+ T cells sorted from blood, taken at week 4, from a patient treated with tofacitinib. The receptors originated from a human donor with alopecia areata. Both conserved end residues are part of each CDR3. The order of the fields is CDR3 protein, CDR3 DNA, J gene, clone size, CDR3 length, V gene, D gene. A D gene is named only where the DNA matches it firmly. Not every row has a clone size; where given, it reads once, few, many or a size class.

CDR3aa: CSVELQGGPATQYF
CDR3nt: TGCAGCGTTGAATTACAGGGAGGCCCAGCTACGCAGTATTTT
j_gene: TRBJ2-3
abundance: few
len: 14
v_gene: TRBV29-1
d_gene: -

CDR3aa: CASSGERTQPQHF
CDR3nt: TGTGCCAGCAGTGGTGAAAGGACTCAGCCCCAGCATTTT
j_gene: TRBJ1-5
abundance: few
len: 13
v_gene: TRBV6-6
d_gene: -

CDR3aa: CASSSSLDTQYF
CDR3nt: TGCGCCAGCAGCTCGTCCTTAGATACGCAGTATTTT
j_gene: TRBJ2-3
abundance: -
len: 12
v_gene: TRBV5-1
d_gene: -

CDR3aa: CAWSARDSGEQYF
CDR3nt: TGTGCCTGGAGTGCTCGGGACTCGGGCGAGCAGTATTTT
j_gene: TRBJ2-3
abundance: -
len: 13
v_gene: TRBV30
d_gene: -

CDR3aa: CASARGNQPQHF
CDR3nt: TGTGCCAGCGCCAGGGGCAATCAGCCCCAGCATTTT
j_gene: TRBJ1-5
abundance: -
len: 12
v_gene: TRBV6-6
d_gene: -

CDR3aa: CASSPYLVRASGANVLTF
CDR3nt: TGTGCCAGCTCACCATATCTGGTCCGGGCCTCTGGGGCCAACGTCCTGACTTTC
j_gene: TRBJ2-6
abundance: -
len: 18
v_gene: TRBV18
d_gene: -

CDR3aa: CASTSGTANEKLFF
CDR3nt: TGCGCCAGCACCTCCGGGACGGCTAATGAAAAACTGTTTTTT
j_gene: TRBJ1-4
abundance: -
len: 14
v_gene: TRBV5-1
d_gene: -

CDR3aa: CASRLTGIQPQHF
CDR3nt: TGTGCCAGCAGATTGACAGGGATTCAGCCCCAGCATTTT
j_gene: TRBJ1-5
abundance: -
len: 13
v_gene: TRBV2
d_gene: TRBD1

CDR3aa: CAWSQEGLADQYF
CDR3nt: TGTGCCTGGAGCCAAGAGGGACTAGCGGATCAGTACTTC
j_gene: TRBJ2-7
abundance: -
len: 13
v_gene: TRBV30
d_gene: TRBD2

CDR3aa: CAWSRGSNEQFF
CDR3nt: TGTGCCTGGAGTCGCGGGAGTAATGAGCAGTTCTTC
j_gene: TRBJ2-1
abundance: -
len: 12
v_gene: TRBV30
d_gene: TRBD2

CDR3aa: CASSTTGTSGANVLTF
CDR3nt: TGTGCCAGCAGCACTACAGGGACCTCTGGGGCCAACGTCCTGACTTTC
j_gene: TRBJ2-6
abundance: few
len: 16
v_gene: TRBV7-3
d_gene: -

CDR3aa: CAWKTGMGSEEQFF
CDR3nt: TGTGCCTGGAAGACAGGGATGGGATCGGAGGAGCAGTTCTTC
j_gene: TRBJ2-1
abundance: -
len: 14
v_gene: TRBV30
d_gene: TRBD1

CDR3aa: CASSVRDLIRADTQYF
CDR3nt: TGTGCCAGTAGTGTCCGGGACCTCATTCGTGCGGATACGCAGTATTTT
j_gene: TRBJ2-3
abundance: -
len: 16
v_gene: TRBV19
d_gene: -

CDR3aa: CASSLGGLSRGDLFF
CDR3nt: TGTGCCAGCAGCTTAGGTGGCCTGTCGCGGGGGGACCTCTTCTTC
j_gene: TRBJ2-7
abundance: few
len: 15
v_gene: TRBV7-2
d_gene: TRBD2

CDR3aa: CASSVSGDSYNEQFF
CDR3nt: TGTGCCAGCAGCGTATCGGGGGACTCCTACAATGAGCAGTTCTTC
j_gene: TRBJ2-1
abundance: -
len: 15
v_gene: TRBV9
d_gene: -

CDR3aa: CASSQLGNTEAFF
CDR3nt: TGCGCCAGCAGCCAACTAGGGAACACTGAAGCTTTCTTT
j_gene: TRBJ1-1
abundance: -
len: 13
v_gene: TRBV4-1
d_gene: -

CDR3aa: CSVVTAAETQYF
CDR3nt: TGCAGCGTTGTAACGGCGGCTGAGACCCAGTACTTC
j_gene: TRBJ2-5
abundance: -
len: 12
v_gene: TRBV29-1
d_gene: -

CDR3aa: CASSDTSSGANVLTF
CDR3nt: TGTGCCAGCAGTGACACCAGCTCTGGGGCCAACGTCCTGACTTTC
j_gene: TRBJ2-6
abundance: -
len: 15
v_gene: TRBV25-1
d_gene: -

CDR3aa: CASSVGQGGGETQYF
CDR3nt: TGTGCCAGCAGTGTCGGACAGGGGGGAGGAGAGACCCAGTACTTC
j_gene: TRBJ2-5
abundance: few
len: 15
v_gene: TRBV2
d_gene: TRBD1

CDR3aa: CASSPSDRESYNEQFF
CDR3nt: TGTGCCAGCAGCCCTTCGGACAGGGAGTCCTACAATGAGCAGTTCTTC
j_gene: TRBJ2-1
abundance: -
len: 16
v_gene: TRBV4-2
d_gene: TRBD1

CDR3aa: CASTERGLAFNTGELFF
CDR3nt: TGTGCCAGCACCGAAAGGGGACTAGCGTTTAACACCGGGGAGCTGTTTTTT
j_gene: TRBJ2-2
abundance: few
len: 17
v_gene: TRBV2
d_gene: TRBD2

CDR3aa: CASSNIPGGVQETQYF
CDR3nt: TGTGCCAGCAGCAATATCCCAGGGGGCGTCCAAGAGACCCAGTACTTC
j_gene: TRBJ2-5
abundance: few
len: 16
v_gene: TRBV5-5
d_gene: TRBD1

CDR3aa: CAISETGPTEAFF
CDR3nt: TGTGCCATCAGTGAGACAGGGCCCACTGAAGCTTTCTTT
j_gene: TRBJ1-1
abundance: few
len: 13
v_gene: TRBV10-3
d_gene: -

CDR3aa: CASSQDNTGAHQPQHF
CDR3nt: TGCGCCAGCAGCCAAGATAACACAGGGGCTCATCAGCCCCAGCATTTT
j_gene: TRBJ1-5
abundance: -
len: 16
v_gene: TRBV4-1
d_gene: TRBD1

CDR3aa: CASLTQPGTGEAFF
CDR3nt: TGCGCCAGCCTTACTCAGCCCGGAACAGGGGAAGCTTTCTTT
j_gene: TRBJ1-1
abundance: -
len: 14
v_gene: TRBV5-1
d_gene: -

CDR3aa: CSVVTAPNGYTF
CDR3nt: TGCAGCGTTGTTACTGCCCCAAATGGCTACACCTTC
j_gene: TRBJ1-2
abundance: -
len: 12
v_gene: TRBV29-1
d_gene: -

CDR3aa: CASSPRQGDFGTEAFF
CDR3nt: TGTGCCAGCTCACCACGACAGGGGGACTTCGGCACTGAAGCTTTCTTT
j_gene: TRBJ1-1
abundance: few
len: 16
v_gene: TRBV18
d_gene: TRBD1

CDR3aa: CASSSRLGSQDNEQFF
CDR3nt: TGTGCCAGCAGCTCGCGCCTGGGGAGCCAGGACAATGAGCAGTTCTTC
j_gene: TRBJ2-1
abundance: -
len: 16
v_gene: TRBV7-9
d_gene: -

CDR3aa: CAWNGGQENTGELFF
CDR3nt: TGTGCCTGGAACGGGGGGCAGGAGAACACCGGGGAGCTGTTTTTT
j_gene: TRBJ2-2
abundance: -
len: 15
v_gene: TRBV30
d_gene: -

CDR3aa: CASSQWKLAGGLAKNIQYF
CDR3nt: TGCGCCAGCAGCCAATGGAAGCTAGCGGGAGGTTTAGCCAAAAACATTCAGTACTTC
j_gene: TRBJ2-4
abundance: -
len: 19
v_gene: TRBV4-3
d_gene: TRBD2

CDR3aa: CSLLAGSTDTQYF
CDR3nt: TGCTCCCTACTAGCGGGGAGCACAGATACGCAGTATTTT
j_gene: TRBJ2-3
abundance: -
len: 13
v_gene: TRBV29-1
d_gene: TRBD2

CDR3aa: CSVEKGQRRGEQYF
CDR3nt: TGCAGCGTTGAAAAGGGACAGAGACGAGGGGAGCAGTACTTC
j_gene: TRBJ2-5
abundance: -
len: 14
v_gene: TRBV29-1
d_gene: TRBD1

CDR3aa: CASSSTGVPKNIQYF
CDR3nt: TGTGCCAGCAGTTCTACAGGGGTTCCCAAAAACATTCAGTACTTC
j_gene: TRBJ2-4
abundance: many
len: 15
v_gene: TRBV6-6
d_gene: TRBD1

CDR3aa: CSVEQGANYGYTF
CDR3nt: TGCAGCGTAGAACAGGGCGCTAACTATGGCTACACCTTC
j_gene: TRBJ1-2
abundance: -
len: 13
v_gene: TRBV29-1
d_gene: -

CDR3aa: CASSLASGTNRGEQYF
CDR3nt: TGTGCCAGCAGCTTAGCTTCCGGGACTAATCGCGGCGAGCAGTACTTC
j_gene: TRBJ2-7
abundance: -
len: 16
v_gene: TRBV7-3
d_gene: TRBD2

CDR3aa: CASSVVGRGMNTEAFF
CDR3nt: TGTGCCAGCAGCGTAGTGGGCAGGGGGATGAACACTGAAGCTTTCTTT
j_gene: TRBJ1-1
abundance: -
len: 16
v_gene: TRBV9
d_gene: TRBD1

CDR3aa: CASNTGQTYEQYF
CDR3nt: TGTGCCAGCAACACGGGACAAACTTACGAGCAGTACTTC
j_gene: TRBJ2-7
abundance: -
len: 13
v_gene: TRBV7-8
d_gene: -

CDR3aa: CASSLAGVAYEQYF
CDR3nt: TGTGCCAGCAGCTTAGCGGGAGTGGCCTACGAGCAGTACTTC
j_gene: TRBJ2-7
abundance: -
len: 14
v_gene: TRBV5-4
d_gene: TRBD2

CDR3aa: CASSRTLQETQYF
CDR3nt: TGTGCCAGCAGTCGGACATTACAAGAGACCCAGTACTTC
j_gene: TRBJ2-5
abundance: -
len: 13
v_gene: TRBV28
d_gene: -

CDR3aa: CASKMSRTGQGAFGYGYTF
CDR3nt: TGTGCCAGCAAAATGTCAAGAACGGGACAGGGGGCTTTTGGGTATGGCTACACCTTC
j_gene: TRBJ1-2
abundance: few
len: 19
v_gene: TRBV2
d_gene: TRBD1

CDR3aa: CASAASNQPQHF
CDR3nt: TGTGCCAGCGCAGCGAGCAATCAGCCCCAGCATTTT
j_gene: TRBJ1-5
abundance: -
len: 12
v_gene: TRBV2
d_gene: -

CDR3aa: CAWKGRTGAHEGEKLFF
CDR3nt: TGTGCCTGGAAAGGGCGGACAGGGGCGCACGAAGGAGAAAAACTGTTTTTT
j_gene: TRBJ1-4
abundance: -
len: 17
v_gene: TRBV30
d_gene: TRBD1

CDR3aa: CSGEGTDTQYF
CDR3nt: TGCAGCGGTGAGGGGACAGATACGCAGTATTTT
j_gene: TRBJ2-3
abundance: few
len: 11
v_gene: TRBV29-1
d_gene: -